This T cell receptor beta chain came from a study of T cell responses to AZD1222 COVID-19 vaccine. Study-wide results and caveats: Spike as a whole was targeted by vaccine-associated CD4 TCRs, dominant at 160-218 and 743-854. White British donors predominated, females outnumbered males, and clonal diversity was possibly underestimated.

In the case of this clone: The antigen is unknown.

The protocol was immunoSEQ multiplex PCR, while the TCRdb copy is restricted to in-frame clones and leaves out a portion. The sample records over 110,000 clones, roughly 90% being singletons. CDR1 and CDR2 (germline): SGHNT, YYREEE (reference sequence). Trimming left V 5 bases short and J 5 bases short, with 10 bases between. The CDR3 is 12 amino acids. The receptor's source is an adult who received the AZD1222 COVID-19 vaccine. Sequenced here: peripheral blood, sampled 28 days after the second AZD1222 dose. This chain joins TRBV5-4 and TRBJ1-1; possible D gene TRBD1, 5 bases. The CDR3 sequence is CASRREGTEAFF. The CDR3 DNA follows: TGTGCCAGCAGGCGAGAGGGGACTGAAGCTTTCTTT.